The T cell receptor beta chain under discussion was sequenced for a study of control samples from healthy donors and cancer patients. V was pared by 3 bases and J by 0 bases, with 15 bases between. CDR1 is MDHEN, CDR2 SYDVKM, per germline. The CDR3 loop spans 17 amino acids. Data came from immunoSEQ multiplex PCR; TCRdb stores just in-frame clones and leaves some out. The table has fewer than 200,000 clones, around 91% seen once; the top ten hold roughly 1.3%. This receptor was obtained from a woman between 50 and 59 years old in good health. This chain joins TRBV28 and TRBJ1-3, with a tentative D call TRBD1 (5 bases). The specimen sequenced was blood. The CDR3 region is CASSLVGGTPSGNTIYF. CDR3 sequence (DNA): TGTGCCAGCAGTTTGGTGGGAGGGACCCCCTCTGGAAACACCATATATTTT.